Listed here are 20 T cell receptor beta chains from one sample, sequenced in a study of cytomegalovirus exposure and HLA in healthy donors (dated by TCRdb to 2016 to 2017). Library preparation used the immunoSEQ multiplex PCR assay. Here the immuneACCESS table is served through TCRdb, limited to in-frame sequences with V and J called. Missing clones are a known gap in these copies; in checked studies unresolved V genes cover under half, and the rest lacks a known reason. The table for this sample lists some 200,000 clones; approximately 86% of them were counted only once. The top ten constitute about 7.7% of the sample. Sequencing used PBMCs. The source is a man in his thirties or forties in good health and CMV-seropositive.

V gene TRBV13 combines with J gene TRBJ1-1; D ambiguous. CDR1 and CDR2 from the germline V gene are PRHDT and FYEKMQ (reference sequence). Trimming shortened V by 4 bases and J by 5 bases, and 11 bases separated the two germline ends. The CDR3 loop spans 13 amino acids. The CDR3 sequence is CASSSRPGTEAFF. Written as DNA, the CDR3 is TGTGCCAGCAGCTCGAGACCCGGTACTGAAGCTTTCTTT.

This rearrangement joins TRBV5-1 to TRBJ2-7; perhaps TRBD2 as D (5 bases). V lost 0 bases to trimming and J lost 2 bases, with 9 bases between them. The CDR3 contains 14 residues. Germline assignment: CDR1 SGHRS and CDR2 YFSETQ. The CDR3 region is CASSLDEGPYEQYF. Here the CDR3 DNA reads TGCGCCAGCAGCTTGGATGAGGGTCCCTACGAGCAGTACTTC.

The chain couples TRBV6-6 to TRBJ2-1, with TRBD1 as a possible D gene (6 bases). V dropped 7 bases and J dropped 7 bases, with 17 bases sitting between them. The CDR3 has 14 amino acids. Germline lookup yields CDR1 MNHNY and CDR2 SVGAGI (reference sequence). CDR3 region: CASTPDRMRNEQFF. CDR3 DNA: TGTGCCAGCACCCCGGACAGAATGAGGAATGAGCAGTTCTTC.

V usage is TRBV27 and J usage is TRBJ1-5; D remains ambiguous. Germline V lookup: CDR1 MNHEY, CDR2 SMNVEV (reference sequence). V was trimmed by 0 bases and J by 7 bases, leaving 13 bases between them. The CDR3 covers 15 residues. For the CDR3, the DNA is TGTGCCAGCAGTTTATCGACGAGTTTGGGACAGCCCCAGCATTTT. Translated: CASSLSTSLGQPQHF.

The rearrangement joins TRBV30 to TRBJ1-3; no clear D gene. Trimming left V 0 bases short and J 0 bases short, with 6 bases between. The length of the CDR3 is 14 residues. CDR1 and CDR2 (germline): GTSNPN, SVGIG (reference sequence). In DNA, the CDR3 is TGTGCCTGGAGTGTAGGGAGCTCTGGAAACACCATATATTTT. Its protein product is CAWSVGSSGNTIYF.

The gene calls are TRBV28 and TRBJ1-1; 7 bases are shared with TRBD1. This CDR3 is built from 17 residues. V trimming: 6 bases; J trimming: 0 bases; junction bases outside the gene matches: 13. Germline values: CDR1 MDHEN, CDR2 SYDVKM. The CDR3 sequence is CASSPPTGIRMNTEAFF. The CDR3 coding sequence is TGTGCCAGCAGCCCCCCGACAGGGATTAGGATGAACACTGAAGCTTTCTTT.

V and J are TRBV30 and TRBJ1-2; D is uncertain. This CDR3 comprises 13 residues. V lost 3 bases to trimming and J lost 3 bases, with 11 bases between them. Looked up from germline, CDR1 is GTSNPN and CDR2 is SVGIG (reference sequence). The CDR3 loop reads CAWRQAGHYGYTF. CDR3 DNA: TGTGCCTGGAGGCAGGCGGGCCACTATGGCTACACCTTC.

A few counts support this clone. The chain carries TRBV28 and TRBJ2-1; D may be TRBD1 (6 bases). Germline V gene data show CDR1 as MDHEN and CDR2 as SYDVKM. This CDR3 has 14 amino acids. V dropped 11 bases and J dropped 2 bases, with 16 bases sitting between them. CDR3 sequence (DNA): TGTGCCTCGCGGTACAGGGCCACCTACAATGAGCAGTTCTTC. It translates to CASRYRATYNEQFF.

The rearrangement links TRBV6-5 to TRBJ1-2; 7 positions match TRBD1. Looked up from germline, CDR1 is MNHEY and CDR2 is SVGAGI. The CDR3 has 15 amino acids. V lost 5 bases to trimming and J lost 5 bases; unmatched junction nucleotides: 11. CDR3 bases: TGTGCCAGCAGTAAACCGGGGACAGATCCTTATGGCTACACCTTC. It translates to CASSKPGTDPYGYTF.

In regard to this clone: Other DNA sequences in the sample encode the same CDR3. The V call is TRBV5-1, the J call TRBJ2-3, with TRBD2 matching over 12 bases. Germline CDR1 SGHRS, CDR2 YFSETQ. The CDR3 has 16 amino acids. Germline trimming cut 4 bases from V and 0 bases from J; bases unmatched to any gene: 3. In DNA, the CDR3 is TGCGCCAGCAGCCTAGGACTAGCGGGGAGCACAGATACGCAGTATTTT. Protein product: CASSLGLAGSTDTQYF.

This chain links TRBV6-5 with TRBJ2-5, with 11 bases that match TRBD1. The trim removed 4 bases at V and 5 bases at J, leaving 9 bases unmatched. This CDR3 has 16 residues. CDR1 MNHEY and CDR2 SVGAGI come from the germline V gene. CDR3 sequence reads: CASSSDRGLSLETQYF. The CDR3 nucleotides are TGTGCCAGCAGTTCGGACAGGGGGCTAAGTTTGGAGACCCAGTACTTC.

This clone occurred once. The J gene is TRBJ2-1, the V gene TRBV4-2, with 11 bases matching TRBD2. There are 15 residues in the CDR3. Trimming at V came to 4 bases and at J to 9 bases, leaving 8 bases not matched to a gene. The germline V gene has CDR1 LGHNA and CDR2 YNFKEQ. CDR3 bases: TGTGCCAGCAGCCGAGAGACTAGCGGGATTGGTGAGCAGTTCTTC. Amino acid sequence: CASSRETSGIGEQFF.

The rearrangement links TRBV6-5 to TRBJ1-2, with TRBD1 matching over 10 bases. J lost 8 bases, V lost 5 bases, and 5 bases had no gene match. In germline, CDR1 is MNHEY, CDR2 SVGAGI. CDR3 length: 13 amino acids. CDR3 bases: TGTGCCAGCAGTCGGACAGGGGGGGGAGGCTACACCTTC. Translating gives CASSRTGGGGYTF.

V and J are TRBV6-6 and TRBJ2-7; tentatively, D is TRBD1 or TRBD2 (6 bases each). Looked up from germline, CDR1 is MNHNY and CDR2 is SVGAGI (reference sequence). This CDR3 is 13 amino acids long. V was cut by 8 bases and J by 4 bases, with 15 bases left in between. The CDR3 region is CASGSGGQYEQYF. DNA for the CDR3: TGTGCCAGCGGGTCTGGGGGGCAATACGAGCAGTACTTC.

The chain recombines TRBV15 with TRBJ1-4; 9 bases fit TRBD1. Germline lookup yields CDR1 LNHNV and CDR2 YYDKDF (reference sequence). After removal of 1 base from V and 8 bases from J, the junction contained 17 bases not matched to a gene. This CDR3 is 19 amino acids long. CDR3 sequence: CATSRGPGRVGQGGEKLFF. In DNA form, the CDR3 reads TGTGCCACCAGCAGAGGGCCCGGGCGGGTGGGACAGGGCGGAGAAAAACTGTTTTTT.

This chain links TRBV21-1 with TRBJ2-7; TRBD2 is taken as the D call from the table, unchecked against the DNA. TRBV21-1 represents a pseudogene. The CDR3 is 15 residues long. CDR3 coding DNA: TGTGCCAGCAGCAAAGATAGCGGCGTTGGCTACGAGCAGTACTTC. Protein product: CASSKDSGVGYEQYF.

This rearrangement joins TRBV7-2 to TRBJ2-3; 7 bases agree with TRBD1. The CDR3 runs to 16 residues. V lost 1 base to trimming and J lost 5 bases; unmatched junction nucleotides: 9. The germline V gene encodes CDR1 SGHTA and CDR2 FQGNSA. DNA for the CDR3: TGTGCCAGCAGCTTAGAGAGGACAGGAATTCTAGATACGCAGTATTTT. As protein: CASSLERTGILDTQYF.

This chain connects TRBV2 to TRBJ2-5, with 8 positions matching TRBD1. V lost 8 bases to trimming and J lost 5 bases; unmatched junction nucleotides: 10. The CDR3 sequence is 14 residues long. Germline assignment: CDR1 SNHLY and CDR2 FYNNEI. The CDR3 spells CASGGDRGVETQYF. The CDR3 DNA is TGTGCCAGCGGAGGAGACAGGGGAGTGGAGACCCAGTACTTC. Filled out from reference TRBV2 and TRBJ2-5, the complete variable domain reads EPEVTQTPSHQVTQMGQEVILRCVPISNHLYFYWYRQILGQKVEFLVSFYNNEISEKSEIFDDQFSVERPDGSNFTLKIRSTKLEDSAMYFCASGGDRGVETQYFGPGTRLLVL.

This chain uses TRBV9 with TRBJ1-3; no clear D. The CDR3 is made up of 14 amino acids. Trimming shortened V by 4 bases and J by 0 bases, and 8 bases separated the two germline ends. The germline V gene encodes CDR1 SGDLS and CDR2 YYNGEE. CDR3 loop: CASSQQSSGNTIYF. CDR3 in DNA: TGTGCCAGCAGCCAGCAGAGCTCTGGAAACACCATATATTTT.

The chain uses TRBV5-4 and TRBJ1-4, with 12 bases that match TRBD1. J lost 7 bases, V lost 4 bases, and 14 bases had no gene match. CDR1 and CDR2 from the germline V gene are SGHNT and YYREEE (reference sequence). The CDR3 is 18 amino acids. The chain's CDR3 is CASSPPPGTGGAGEKLFF. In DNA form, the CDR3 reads TGTGCCAGCAGCCCACCCCCCGGGACAGGGGGCGCGGGTGAAAAACTGTTTTTT. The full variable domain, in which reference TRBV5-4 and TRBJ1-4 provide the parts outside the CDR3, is ETGVTQSPTHLIKTRGQQVTLRCSSQSGHNTVSWYQQALGQGPQFIFQYYREEENGRGNFPPRFSGLQFPNYSSELNVNALELDDSALYLCASSPPPGTGGAGEKLFFGSGTQLSVL.